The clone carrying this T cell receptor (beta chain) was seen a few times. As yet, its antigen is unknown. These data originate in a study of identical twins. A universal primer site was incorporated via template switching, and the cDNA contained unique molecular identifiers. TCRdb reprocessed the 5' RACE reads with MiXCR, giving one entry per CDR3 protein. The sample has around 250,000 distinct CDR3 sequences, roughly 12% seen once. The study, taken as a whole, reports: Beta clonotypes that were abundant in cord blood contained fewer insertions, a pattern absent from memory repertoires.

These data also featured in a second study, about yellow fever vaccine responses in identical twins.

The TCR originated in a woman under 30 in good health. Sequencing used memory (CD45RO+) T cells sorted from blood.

The CDR3 loop reads CASSFRTSGGEQFF. CDR3 DNA sequence: TGTGCCAGCAGCTTTAGGACTAGCGGGGGTGAGCAGTTCTTC. The chain has TRBV9 and TRBJ2-1; 13 bases agree with TRBD2. Germline CDR1 and CDR2: SGDLS and YYNGEE. There are 14 residues in the CDR3. V lost 4 bases, J lost 9 bases, and 4 bases stayed unmatched.